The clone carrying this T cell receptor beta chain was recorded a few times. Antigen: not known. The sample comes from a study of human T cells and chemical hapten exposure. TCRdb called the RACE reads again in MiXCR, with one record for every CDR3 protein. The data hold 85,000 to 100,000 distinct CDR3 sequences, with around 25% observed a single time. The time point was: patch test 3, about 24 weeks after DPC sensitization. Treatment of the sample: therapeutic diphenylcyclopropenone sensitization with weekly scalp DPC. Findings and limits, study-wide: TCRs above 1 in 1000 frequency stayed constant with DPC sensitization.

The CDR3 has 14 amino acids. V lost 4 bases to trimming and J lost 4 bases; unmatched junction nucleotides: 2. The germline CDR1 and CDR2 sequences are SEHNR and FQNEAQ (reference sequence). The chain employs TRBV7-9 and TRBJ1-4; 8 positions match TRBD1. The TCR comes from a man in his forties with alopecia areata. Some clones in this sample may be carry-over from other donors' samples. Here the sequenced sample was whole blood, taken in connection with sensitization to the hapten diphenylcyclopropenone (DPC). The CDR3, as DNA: TGTGCCAGCAGCTACGGACAGGGTAATGAAAAACTGTTTTTT. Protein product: CASSYGQGNEKLFF.